The 29 T cell receptor beta chains presented below share a single source sample, sequenced in a study of kidney transplant recipient with SARS-CoV-2 infection. MiXCR was run by TCRdb on the reads, yielding one entry per CDR3 protein. The sample yields approximately 240,000 distinct CDR3 sequences, about 30% seen once. Sequenced here: a blood sample, sampled at baseline and on approximately day 120 from a kidney transplant recipient. Receptors originate from a male patient aged 25-45 years who had COVID-19 and was a kidney transplant recipient. Among the T cells, some may be from the graft donor.

As for this clonotype: One end of the junction varies from germline; a read error may be responsible. The V and J genes are TRBV27 and TRBJ2-7; D tentatively fits TRBD1 or TRBD2 (5 bases each). CDR1 and CDR2 from the germline V gene are MNHEY and SMNVEV (reference sequence). CDR3 length: 13 amino acids. The CDR3 loop reads CASGGRDADELYF. In DNA, the CDR3 is TGTGCCAGCGGGGGACGGGACGCCGACGAGCTGTACTTC.

In DNA form, the CDR3 reads TGTGCCAGCTCACCTCCGACAGGGGTATCCTACGAGCAGTACTTC. It encodes CASSPPTGVSYEQYF. This rearrangement joins TRBV18 to TRBJ2-7, with 8 positions matching TRBD1. Looked up from germline, CDR1 is KGHSH and CDR2 is LQKENI. The CDR3 extends over 15 amino acids. Trimming removed 3 bases from V and 1 base from J; junction bases left unmatched: 5.

V and J are TRBV20-1 and TRBJ2-7; 9 bases agree with TRBD1. The germline CDR1 and CDR2 sequences are DFQATT and SNEGSKA (reference sequence). The CDR3 length is 15 residues. With V trimmed by 5 bases and J by 1 base, 9 bases remained unmatched. CDR3 sequence (DNA): TGCAGTGCTTCAACAGGGGGCCCTTCATCCTACGAGCAGTACTTC. Translated, it gives CSASTGGPSSYEQYF.

This chain links TRBV2 with TRBJ2-7; 13 bases align to TRBD2. CDR1 is SNHLY and CDR2 is FYNNEI in the germline V gene. The CDR3 is made up of 16 amino acids. The CDR3 sequence: CTSSGGLAGEAHGQYV. CDR3 bases: TGTACCAGCAGTGGCGGACTAGCGGGAGAGGCCCACGGGCAGTACGTC.

This clonotype came up many times. V usage is TRBV11-1 and J usage is TRBJ1-2; no firm D call. This CDR3 has 17 residues. Germline assignment: CDR1 SGHAT and CDR2 FQDESV (reference sequence). Deletions cut 4 bases from V and 4 bases from J, with 22 bases between. The CDR3 DNA reads as TGTGCCAGCAGCTCTCAATATAAGGCTGGAAAGACCTATGGCTACACCTTC. Protein product: CASSSQYKAGKTYGYTF.

In this sample, this clonotype turned up many times. The chain links TRBV27 to TRBJ2-1, with TRBD2 as a possible D gene (6 bases). V was cut by 2 bases and J by 4 bases, with 12 bases left in between. CDR3 size: 15 residues. The V gene's germline CDR1 is MNHEY and CDR2 SMNVEV (reference sequence). The chain's CDR3 is CASSLRGLRYNEQFF. CDR3 DNA: TGTGCCAGCAGTTTACGGGGACTGAGATACAATGAGCAGTTCTTC.

Turning to this clonotype: A read error may explain this, as a much larger clone is one base away. No DNA is shown, since the ends of the CDR3 on it are uncertain; the CDR3 is the one TCRdb lists. The chain is built from TRBV28 and TRBJ1-2. The CDR3 is 10 amino acids long, termini counted. In germline, CDR1 is MDHEN, CDR2 SYDVKM. CDR3 in amino acids: CARLRYGCTF.

V is TRBV29-1 and J is TRBJ2-1; possible D gene TRBD2, 5 bases. This CDR3 has 16 residues. Trimming removed 1 base from V and 1 base from J, with 14 bases in between. CDR1 and CDR2 (germline): SQVTM, ANQGSEA. The chain's CDR3 is CSVEAPERKSYNEQFF. CDR3 coding DNA: TGCAGCGTTGAAGCTCCAGAGCGGAAGTCCTACAATGAGCAGTTCTTC.

This clonotype was recorded at least ten times. This chain uses TRBV15 with TRBJ1-2, with D perhaps TRBD1 (6 bases). CDR3 length: 17 amino acids. CDR1 is LNHNV and CDR2 is YYDKDF in the germline V gene (reference sequence). V lost 5 bases, J lost 4 bases, and 23 bases lay in between. DNA for the CDR3: TGTGCCACCAGCCAGGGGCCAAGGTGTGGAAAGACCTATGGCTACACCTTC. Translation gives CATSQGPRCGKTYGYTF.

The table lists this clonotype with a few counts. The chain combines TRBV6-2 or TRBV6-3 with TRBJ2-3; D may be TRBD1 (6 bases). The length of the CDR3 is 15 residues. Per germline, CDR1 MNHEY and CDR2 SVGEGT. Trimming pared 6 bases from V and 1 base from J, leaving 14 bases between. CDR3 in amino acids: CASRQGLTGTDTQYF. DNA for the CDR3: TGTGCCAGCAGACAGGGATTAACTGGCACAGATACGCAGTATTTT.

A word on this clonotype: This may come from a read error, since a much larger clone is one base off. The V gene is TRBV6-5, the J gene TRBJ1-2; possibly TRBD1 for D (5 bases). From germline, CDR1 is MNHEY and CDR2 SVGAGI. The CDR3 is 12 residues long. CDR3 DNA: TGTACCAGCAGTGCGGGACGCTATGGCTACACCTTC. It is translated as CTSSAGRYGYTF.

This clonotype was picked up many times. The chain recombines TRBV9 with TRBJ1-2; TRBD1 agrees at 7 bases. CDR1 is SGDLS and CDR2 is YYNGEE in the germline V gene. The CDR3 spans 15 residues. V shed 0 bases and J 8 bases; nucleotides not matched to a gene: 10. CDR3 sequence (DNA): TGTGCCAGCAGCGTAGTCGTAACAGGGGATCGGGGCTACACCTTC. This gives the protein CASSVVVTGDRGYTF.

This clonotype was counted at least ten times. The chain carries TRBV3-1 and TRBJ2-2, with no clear D. CDR1 is LGHDT, CDR2 YNNKEL, per germline (reference sequence). V dropped 5 bases and J dropped 5 bases, with 24 bases sitting between them. This CDR3 spans 18 amino acids. This chain's CDR3 is CASSAGFPISGLTGELFF. CDR3 DNA: TGTGCCAGCAGCGCAGGCTTTCCCATTTCAGGCTTGACCGGGGAGCTGTTTTTT.

This clonotype was seen many times. This chain's CDR3 is CASSPGSPISFSETQYF. CDR3 DNA: TGTGCCAGCAGCCCGGGATCTCCCATTTCTTTCTCTGAGACCCAGTACTTC. The chain uses TRBV3-1 and TRBJ2-5; TRBD2 might be the D (5 bases). The CDR3 length is 17 residues. Germline values: CDR1 LGHDT, CDR2 YNNKEL (reference sequence). With 4 bases removed from V and 5 bases from J, the gap between germline ends came to 23 bases.

This clonotype was detected many times. The chain uses TRBV7-9 and TRBJ2-7; D gene ambiguous. The CDR3 runs to 12 residues. Germline-derived CDR1 and CDR2 are SEHNR and FQNEAQ (reference sequence). Trimming cost V 7 bases and J 2 bases, with 9 bases left between them. Here the CDR3 reads CASNQETYEQYF. The CDR3, as DNA: TGTGCCAGCAACCAGGAGACCTACGAGCAGTACTTC.

Regarding this clonotype: A much larger clone lies a single base off, so this may be a read error. The chain has TRBV9 and TRBJ2-7, with TRBD2 matching 11 bases. CDR3 size: 14 residues. Germline V CDR1 and CDR2: SGDLS, YYNGEE. The CDR3 protein is CASSVATSGNERYF. For the CDR3, the DNA is TGTGCCAGCAGCGTAGCGACTAGCGGGAACGAGCGGTACTTC.

This clonotype was seen many times. V is TRBV2 and J is TRBJ1-3; 8 bases are a match to TRBD1. Germline-derived CDR1 and CDR2 are SNHLY and FYNNEI. J gave up 1 base and V 5 bases, and 7 bases lay outside the gene matches. There are 16 residues in the CDR3. The CDR3 DNA reads as TGTGCCAGCAGTCGACAGGGGATTGAATCTGGAAACACCATATATTTT. Translated: CASSRQGIESGNTIYF.

This clonotype came up many times. The chain couples TRBV19 to TRBJ1-5; possibly TRBD1 for D (5 bases). Germline lookup yields CDR1 LNHDA and CDR2 SQIVND (reference sequence). V was pared by 6 bases and J by 6 bases, with 15 bases between. The CDR3 contains 14 residues. CDR3 nucleotide sequence: TGTGCCAGTAGGTCCAGGGCCCGGCCTCAGCCCCAGCATTTT. Protein: CASRSRARPQPQHF. Supplemented by reference TRBV19 and TRBJ1-5, the full variable domain reads DGGITQSPKYLFRKEGQNVTLSCEQNLNHDAMYWYRQDPGQGLRLIYYSQIVNDFQKGDIAEGYSVSREKKESFPLTVTSAQKNPTAFYLCASRSRARPQPQHFGDGTRLSIL.

The V call is TRBV30, the J call TRBJ1-4; no definite D call. Germline CDR1 reads GTSNPN; CDR2 reads SVGIG (reference sequence). The V end lost 5 bases, the J end lost 8 bases, and 12 bases lay between the germline ends. CDR3 size: 12 residues. CDR3 amino acids: CAWSARGEKLFF. DNA of the CDR3: TGTGCCTGGTCGGCGCGAGGAGAAAAACTGTTTTTT.

This clonotype was counted ten times or more. The chain has TRBV28 and TRBJ2-1; D tentatively reads TRBD1 or TRBD2 (5 bases each). Trimming removed 3 bases from V and 15 bases from J, with 15 bases in between. Looked up from germline, CDR1 is MDHEN and CDR2 is SYDVKM. The CDR3 has 12 amino acids. Here the CDR3 DNA reads TGTGCCAGCAGTTTGGGTGGCAGGGCGGGGTTCTTC. Its translation: CASSLGGRAGFF.

The chain couples TRBV29-1 to TRBJ2-6; no clear D. V lost 7 bases, J lost 0 bases, and 13 bases lay in between. CDR1 and CDR2 (germline): SQVTM, ANQGSEA. The CDR3 covers 15 residues. The DNA of the CDR3 is TGCAGCGCCGACAAGGGTTGCTCTGGGGCCAACGTCCTGACTTTC. Residues: CSADKGCSGANVLTF.

As for this clonotype: This may arise from a read error, as a much more abundant clone is one base away. This chain uses TRBV12-3 or TRBV12-4 with TRBJ2-5; D is perhaps TRBD1 or TRBD2 (5 bases each). V lost 5 bases and J 4 bases, leaving 14 bases between the germline ends. CDR3 length: 14 amino acids. The CDR3 coding sequence is TGTGCCAGCAGTGATGGACGGGGCGGAGAGACCCAGTACTTC. This translates into CASSDGRGGETQYF.

This clonotype has a count of ten or more. The gene calls are TRBV3-1 and TRBJ1-2; D remains unclear. Germline lookup yields CDR1 LGHDT and CDR2 YNNKEL (reference sequence). Between the trimmed V and J ends, which lost 5 bases and 4 bases, there was a span of 23 bases. CDR3 length: 17 residues. CDR3 DNA: TGTGCCAGCAGCAGGAACCCCACCCTTCGAAAGACCTATGGCTACACCTTC. Translating gives CASSRNPTLRKTYGYTF. Complete variable domain (other parts from reference TRBV3-1 and TRBJ1-2): DTAVSQTPKYLVTQMGNDKSIKCEQNLGHDTMYWYKQDSKKFLKIMFSYNNKELIINETVPNRFSPKSPDKAHLNLHINSLELGDSAVYFCASSRNPTLRKTYGYTFGSGTRLTVV.

This clonotype was observed a handful of times. The V and J genes are TRBV29-1 and TRBJ2-1; D unclear. Trimming left V 8 bases short and J 8 bases short, with 7 bases between. The length of the CDR3 is 9 residues. Germline V gene sequence: CDR1 SQVTM, CDR2 ANQGSEA. In DNA form, the CDR3 reads TGCAGCCTACCCGATGAGCAGTTCTTC. It translates to CSLPDEQFF.

This clonotype was seen only a few times. Sequence at one end of the junction differs from germline and may be a read error. This chain's CDR3 is CASSLGTANAEAFF. The CDR3 DNA follows: TGCGCCAGCAGCTTGGGCACAGCGAACGCTGAAGCTTTCTTT. The chain couples TRBV5-1 to TRBJ1-1; D gene unclear. Germline V CDR1 and CDR2: SGHRS, YFSETQ. The CDR3 contains 14 residues.

In regard to this clonotype: Given a much more abundant clone one base away, this may be a read error. Here the CDR3 reads CASSIVPCTGKTYGYTF. Here the CDR3 DNA reads TGTGCCAGCAGTATAGTGCCCTGCACCGGAAAGACCTATGGCTACACCTTC. The chain uses TRBV6-2 or TRBV6-3 and TRBJ1-2; D not resolved. The CDR3 contains 17 residues. V lost 5 bases and J 4 bases, leaving 23 bases between the germline ends. Germline lookup yields CDR1 MNHEY and CDR2 SVGEGT.

A few counts support this clonotype. A clone one base away is much larger, so this may be a read error. The gene calls are TRBV3-1 and TRBJ1-1, with D hard to call. The germline V gene has CDR1 LGHDT and CDR2 YNNKEL (reference sequence). The CDR3 is made up of 17 amino acids. The V end lost 5 bases, the J end lost 4 bases, and 23 bases lay between the germline ends. The CDR3 nucleotides read TGTGCCAGCAGCTGCTTACGTCCCATTTCAATTCGCACTGAAGCTTTCTTT. Protein product: CASSCLRPISIRTEAFF.

Ten or more counts support this clonotype. The V and J genes are TRBV3-1 and TRBJ2-2; D is unclear. In germline, CDR1 is LGHDT, CDR2 YNNKEL (reference sequence). The V end was cut by 5 bases, the J end by 5 bases, with 24 bases between. CDR3 size: 18 residues. The CDR3 nucleotides are TGTGCCAGCAGCGGGCATCCTCCCATTTCAGGCTTGACCGGGGAGCTGTTTTTT. Amino acids: CASSGHPPISGLTGELFF.

The genes are TRBV24-1 and TRBJ1-2; D remains unclear. The CDR3 sequence is 17 residues long. Trimming removed 6 bases from V and 4 bases from J, with 23 bases in between. Looked up from germline, CDR1 is KGHDR and CDR2 is SFDVKD. Written as DNA, the CDR3 is TGTGCCACCAGTCGAAACTGTAGTACCAGAAAGACCTATGGCTACACCTTC. Its protein is CATSRNCSTRKTYGYTF.